The 19 T cell receptor beta chains listed next were all sequenced from one sample in a study of blood T cell repertoires in COVID-19. Libraries were prepared by immunoSEQ multiplex PCR; TCRdb keeps only in-frame clonotypes and omits some of them. The sample lists about 25,000 clones, 80% to 90% occurring once. Sequencing input: peripheral blood. These TCRs come from a man aged 45-65 years with active COVID-19.

The chain links TRBV11-3 to TRBJ2-7, with 9 bases matching TRBD1. Per the germline V gene, CDR1 is SGHNT and CDR2 is YENEEA. The CDR3 is 15 residues long. Trimming took 5 bases from V and 2 from J; bases not matched to a gene: 7. The CDR3 region has the DNA TGTGCCAGCAGCAGAGGCGGGACAGGGACCTACGAGCAGTACGTC. Amino acids: CASSRGGTGTYEQYV.

As DNA, the CDR3 is TGCGCCAGCAGCCGCCTGGACAGGGATGACGCTGAAGCTTTCTTT. Its translation is CASSRLDRDDAEAFF. The gene calls are TRBV4-3 and TRBJ1-1, with 8 nucleotides matching TRBD1. Trimming removed 4 bases from V and 6 bases from J; junction bases left unmatched: 10. The CDR3 runs to 15 residues. The germline V gene has CDR1 LGHNA and CDR2 YSLEER.

The rearrangement links TRBV6-6 to TRBJ2-2; possible D gene TRBD1, 6 bases. The germline V gene encodes CDR1 MNHNY and CDR2 SVGAGI (reference sequence). V lost 6 bases and J lost 6, with 17 bases in between. The CDR3 consists of 15 residues. CDR3 sequence reads: CASRVDNQGSGELFF. DNA for the CDR3: TGTGCCAGCAGGGTAGACAACCAGGGGTCCGGGGAGCTGTTTTTT.

V gene TRBV5-6 combines with J gene TRBJ1-5; D perhaps matches TRBD1 (6 bases). This CDR3 has 13 residues. The germline V and J ends were trimmed by 1 base and 8 bases, with 10 bases remaining between them. Per the germline V gene, CDR1 is SGHDT and CDR2 is YYEEEE. CDR3 region: CASSLTGREPQHF. CDR3 DNA sequence: TGTGCCAGCAGCTTGACAGGGCGAGAGCCCCAGCATTTT.

This chain joins TRBV5-1 and TRBJ1-1; D may be TRBD1 (5 bases). Germline assignment: CDR1 SGHRS and CDR2 YFSETQ. V lost 0 bases to trimming and J lost 6 bases, with 12 bases between them. This CDR3 region has 14 residues. The CDR3 DNA sequence: TGCGCCAGCAGCTTGGTCCCCGGGACTGCTGAAGCTTTCTTT. It yields the protein CASSLVPGTAEAFF.

This chain links TRBV12-5 with TRBJ2-1; D perhaps matches TRBD2 (6 bases). This CDR3 is 17 amino acids long. V gave up 0 bases and J gave up 2 bases, with 14 bases separating them. Per germline, CDR1 LGHNT and CDR2 FRNRAP. CDR3 loop: CASGLVLSGVAYNEQFF. The CDR3 bases are TGTGCTAGTGGTTTGGTACTTTCGGGGGTGGCCTACAATGAGCAGTTCTTC.

The V and J genes are TRBV20-1 and TRBJ2-7; D is ambiguous. Germline V gene sequence: CDR1 DFQATT, CDR2 SNEGSKA (reference sequence). This CDR3 comprises 11 residues. CDR3 nucleotide sequence: TGCAGCGTCTACTTGGCCTACGAGCAGTACTTC. This codes for CSVYLAYEQYF.

The chain combines TRBV6-5 with TRBJ1-1; possibly TRBD1 for D (6 bases). The CDR3 spans 13 residues. Germline loops: CDR1 MNHEY, CDR2 SVGAGI. The ends were cut back, 11 bases at V and 4 bases at J, with 17 bases in the middle. CDR3 DNA sequence: TGTGCCGCGCGCCTAGGACAGTCCACTGAAGCTTTCTTT. Translated, it gives CAARLGQSTEAFF.

This chain joins TRBV7-3 and TRBJ2-3, with TRBD2 as a possible D gene (6 bases). Germline CDR1 SGHTA, CDR2 FQGTGA. CDR3 size: 15 residues. Trimming stripped 2 bases from V and 2 bases from J, with 11 bases between. CDR3: CASSLEGTFTDTQYF. The CDR3 DNA reads TGTGCCAGCAGCTTAGAGGGGACTTTCACAGATACGCAGTATTTT. Filled out from reference TRBV7-3 and TRBJ2-3, the complete variable domain reads GAGVSQTPSNKVTEKGKYVELRCDPISGHTALYWYRQSLGQGPEFLIYFQGTGAADDSGLPNDRFFAVRPEGSVSTLKIQRTERGDSAVYLCASSLEGTFTDTQYFGPGTRLTVL.

The chain couples TRBV10-1 to TRBJ1-1; D is perhaps TRBD1 (5 bases). Trimming took 6 bases from V and 1 from J, leaving 9 bases between them. The CDR3 covers 13 residues. The V gene's germline CDR1 is WNHNN and CDR2 SYGVQD (reference sequence). The CDR3 protein is CASRRTPNTEAFF. CDR3 DNA: TGCGCCAGCAGACGGACACCGAACACTGAAGCTTTCTTT.

The J gene is TRBJ2-3, the V gene TRBV19; 12 positions match TRBD2. V dropped 5 bases and J dropped 1; count of bases not matched to a gene: 13. The CDR3 totals 19 residues. Per the germline V gene, CDR1 is LNHDA and CDR2 is SQIVND (reference sequence). CDR3 nucleotide sequence: TGTGCCAGTAGTGCGGGACTAGCGGGTTTTATTTTAGGCACAGATACGCAGTATTTT. Translation gives CASSAGLAGFILGTDTQYF.

The chain couples TRBV4-3 to TRBJ2-4; 8 positions match TRBD2. The junction had 15 bases not matched to a gene; V was cut back by 4 bases and J by 4 bases. Germline CDR1 and CDR2: LGHNA and YSLEER. The CDR3 spans 18 residues. The CDR3 protein is CASSPARLQAGGKNIQYF. The DNA for the CDR3 is TGCGCCAGCAGCCCCGCAAGACTACAGGCGGGAGGAAAAAACATTCAGTACTTC.

The chain recombines TRBV9 with TRBJ2-1; maybe TRBD1 (6 bases). This CDR3 is 13 amino acids long. CDR1 SGDLS and CDR2 YYNGEE come from the germline V gene. Trimming cost V 3 bases and J 6 bases, with 10 bases left between them. The CDR3 here is CASSAAGANEQFF. The CDR3 nucleotides are TGTGCCAGCAGCGCGGCAGGGGCCAATGAGCAGTTCTTC.

The rearrangement joins TRBV6-5 to TRBJ1-1; D is unclear. The germline V gene has CDR1 MNHEY and CDR2 SVGAGI. This CDR3 is built from 13 residues. Trimming left V 6 bases short and J 1 base short, with 9 bases between. The DNA of the CDR3 is TGTGCCAGCAGGCCCACGGGGAACACTGAAGCTTTCTTT. Translated: CASRPTGNTEAFF.

This clone occurred once. The chain carries TRBV24-1 and TRBJ2-7; TRBD1 aligns across 9 bases. With V trimmed by 2 bases and J by 5 bases, 6 bases remained unmatched. The CDR3 length is 15 residues. Germline V gene lookup returns CDR1 KGHDR and CDR2 SFDVKD. The CDR3 coding sequence is TGTGCCACCAGTGATTGGGGGACAGGGAGCAACGAGCAGTACTTC. Its protein is CATSDWGTGSNEQYF.

This clone was recorded once. V usage is TRBV6-4 and J usage is TRBJ2-3; D ambiguous. Germline V gene data show CDR1 as MRHNA and CDR2 as SNTAGT. The ends were cut back, 0 bases at V and 0 bases at J, with 7 bases in the middle. The CDR3 has 15 residues. Here the CDR3 reads CASSDSMESTDTQYF. The CDR3 DNA reads as TGTGCCAGCAGTGACTCGATGGAGAGCACAGATACGCAGTATTTT.

This clone was picked up one time. The rearrangement joins TRBV4-1 to TRBJ2-5; 8 bases align to TRBD1. The V and J ends lost 4 bases and 4 bases, in that order; junction bases with no gene match: 11. Per germline, CDR1 MGHRA and CDR2 YSYEKL. The CDR3 loop spans 16 amino acids. The CDR3 coding sequence is TGCGCCAGCAGCCCGATATTCGGACAGGGTGGAGAGACCCAGTACTTC. Translated: CASSPIFGQGGETQYF.

The rearrangement links TRBV11-2 to TRBJ2-1; 8 bases agree with TRBD2. The germline gives CDR1 SGHAT, CDR2 FQNNGV. After removal of 5 bases from V and 3 bases from J, the junction contained 15 bases not matched to a gene. The CDR3 totals 18 residues. CDR3: CASSPPSSASGYYNEQFF. The CDR3 DNA reads TGTGCCAGCAGCCCCCCAAGCAGCGCTAGCGGGTACTACAATGAGCAGTTCTTC.

The chain has TRBV7-2 and TRBJ2-1, with TRBD2 matching over 8 bases. The CDR3 consists of 18 residues. CDR1 is SGHTA and CDR2 is FQGNSA in the germline V gene. J gave up 0 bases and V 2 bases, and 9 bases lay outside the gene matches. The CDR3 here is CASSLFGLAFLSYNEQFF. Here the CDR3 DNA reads TGTGCCAGCAGCTTATTTGGACTAGCCTTCCTCTCCTACAATGAGCAGTTCTTC.